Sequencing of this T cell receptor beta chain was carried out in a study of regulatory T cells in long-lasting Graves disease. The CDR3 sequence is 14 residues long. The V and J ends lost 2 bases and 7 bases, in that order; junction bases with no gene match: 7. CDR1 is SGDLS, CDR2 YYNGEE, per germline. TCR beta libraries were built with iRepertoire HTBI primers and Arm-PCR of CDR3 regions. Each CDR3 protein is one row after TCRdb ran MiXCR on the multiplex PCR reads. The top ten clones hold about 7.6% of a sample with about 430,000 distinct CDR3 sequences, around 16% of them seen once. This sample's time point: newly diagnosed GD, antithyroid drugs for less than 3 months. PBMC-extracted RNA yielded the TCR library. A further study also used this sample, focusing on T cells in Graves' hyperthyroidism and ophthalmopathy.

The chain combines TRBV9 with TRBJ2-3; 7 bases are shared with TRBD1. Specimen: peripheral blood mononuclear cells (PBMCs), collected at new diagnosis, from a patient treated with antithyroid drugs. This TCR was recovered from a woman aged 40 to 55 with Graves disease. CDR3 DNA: TGTGCCAGCAGCGTCAAAGGGGGCGTTCATACGCAGTATTTT. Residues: CASSVKGGVHTQYF.